This T cell receptor beta chain is from a study of blood T cell repertoires in COVID-19. Study summary: Italy, Spain and the United States were the sources of the convalescent and acute COVID-19 samples. Sources were T cells, B-cell-depleted T cells, or PBMCs; the material itself was cDNA or gDNA.

Ages ranged from about 18 to 89 years, with residence in about two dozen US areas. A COVID-19 case was met by exposed participants within 2 weeks before study entry. Only in-frame clones appear in the TCRdb table, and some are missing; sequencing was by immunoSEQ multiplex PCR. Seen here are 200,000 to 250,000 clones, 80% to 90% observed once, and the top ten hold 3.7%. This clone has just a few counts. Compared with germline, one end of the junction differs, possibly owing to a read error. The CDR3 sequence is 14 residues long. Per the germline V gene, CDR1 is SNHLY and CDR2 is FYNNEI. Sequencing was performed on PBMCs or T cells enriched from blood (not recorded which). The receptor's source is a woman aged 25 to 39 who had been exposed to COVID-19. V gene TRBV2 combines with J gene TRBJ2-7; 16 nucleotides line up with TRBD2. The CDR3 DNA follows: TGTGCCAGCAGTCCGGGACTAGCGGGAGGGCCGGGTTGGTTC. It translates to CASSPGLAGGPGWF.